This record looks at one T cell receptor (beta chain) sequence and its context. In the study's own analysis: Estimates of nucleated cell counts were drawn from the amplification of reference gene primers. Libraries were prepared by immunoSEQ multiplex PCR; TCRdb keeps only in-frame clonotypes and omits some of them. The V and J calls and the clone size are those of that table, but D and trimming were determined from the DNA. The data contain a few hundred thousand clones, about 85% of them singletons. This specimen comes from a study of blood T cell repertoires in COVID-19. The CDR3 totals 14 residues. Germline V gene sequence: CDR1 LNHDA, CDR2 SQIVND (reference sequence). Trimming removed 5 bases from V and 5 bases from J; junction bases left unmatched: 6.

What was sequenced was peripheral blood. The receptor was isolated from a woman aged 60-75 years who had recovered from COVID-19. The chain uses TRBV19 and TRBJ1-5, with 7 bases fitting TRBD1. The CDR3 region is CASSPLGQDQPQHF. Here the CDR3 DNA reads TGTGCCAGTAGTCCATTAGGACAGGATCAGCCCCAGCATTTT.